This T cell receptor (beta chain) came from a study of blood T cells in healthy people across ages. Comment on this clonotype: Antigen specificity is unknown.

Broader study findings: One million T cells yielded diversity estimates that were considered underestimates.

Each donor gave 9 to 10 milliliters of peripheral blood. A second PCR of roughly 7 to 11 cycles used a sample-barcoded 5' primer and a J-beta primer mix. Through a template-switch adaptor with 12 random nucleotides, each cDNA molecule received a tag. TCRdb re-derived calls from the 5' RACE reads in MiXCR, one entry per CDR3 protein. The repertoire holds fewer than 1.5 million distinct CDR3 sequences, with 42% as singletons. This CDR3 is built from 14 residues. Trimming removed 5 bases from V and 4 bases from J, with 14 bases in between. The germline V gene has CDR1 SGHAT and CDR2 FQNNGV. The origin of this receptor is a woman under 30 in good health. The sample was blood. This chain joins TRBV11-2 and TRBJ1-2; D not certain. DNA for the CDR3: TGTGCCAGCAGCCCTCTTACAAACCCCTATGGCTACACCTTC. This codes for CASSPLTNPYGYTF. Full variable domain (outside the CDR3, taken from reference TRBV11-2 and TRBJ1-2): EAGVAQSPRYKIIEKRQSVAFWCNPISGHATLYWYQQILGQGPKLLIQFQNNGVVDDSQLPKDRFSAERLKGVDSTLKIQPAKLEDSAVYLCASSPLTNPYGYTFGSGTRLTVV.